Listed below are T cell receptor beta chains from one sample, sequenced in a study of cytomegalovirus exposure and HLA in healthy donors. Data came from immunoSEQ multiplex PCR; TCRdb stores just in-frame clones and leaves some out. The repertoire holds about 160,000 clones, with less than 80% as singletons. Material: PBMCs. Receptors originate from a man aged 40-49 years in good health and CMV-seronegative. The CDR3 runs from the conserved cysteine through the conserved F or W. Fields, in order: D gene, J gene, clone size, V gene, CDR3 DNA, CDR3 protein. A D gene is named only where the DNA matches it firmly. A row's size may be missing; if present it is once, few, many or a size class.

D gene: .
J gene: TRBJ2-7
clone size: .
V gene: TRBV18
CDR3 DNA: TGTGCCAGCTCACCATGGGCAGGGAGGTACGAGCAGTACTTC
CDR3 protein: CASSPWAGRYEQYF

D gene: TRBD1
J gene: TRBJ1-5
clone size: .
V gene: TRBV10-1
CDR3 DNA: TGCGCCAGCAACCGGACAGGGGGTAATCAGCCCCAGCATTTT
CDR3 protein: CASNRTGGNQPQHF

D gene: .
J gene: TRBJ1-3
clone size: .
V gene: TRBV7-8
CDR3 DNA: TGTGCCAGCAGCTTAGCGTCCGGGGGGAGCCCTGGGACCATATATTTT
CDR3 protein: CASSLASGGSPGTIYF

D gene: .
J gene: TRBJ1-5
clone size: few
V gene: TRBV4-1
CDR3 DNA: TGCGCCAGCAGCCAACTACCCAATCAGCCCCAGCATTTT
CDR3 protein: CASSQLPNQPQHF

D gene: TRBD1
J gene: TRBJ2-3
clone size: .
V gene: TRBV11-2
CDR3 DNA: TGTGCCAGCAGCTCGACAGGGGTGGCAGATACGCAGTATTTT
CDR3 protein: CASSSTGVADTQYF

D gene: .
J gene: TRBJ2-5
clone size: once
V gene: TRBV2
CDR3 DNA: TGTGCCAGCAGCGAACGGGGGACCCAGTACTTC
CDR3 protein: CASSERGTQYF

D gene: .
J gene: TRBJ1-6
clone size: .
V gene: TRBV27
CDR3 DNA: TGTGCCAGCAGTTCGGAGTATAATTCACCCCTCCACTTT
CDR3 protein: CASSSEYNSPLHF

D gene: TRBD1
J gene: TRBJ1-5
clone size: .
V gene: TRBV9
CDR3 DNA: TGTGCCAGCAGCGCAACAGGGGCAGGTCAGCCCCAGCATTTT
CDR3 protein: CASSATGAGQPQHF

D gene: .
J gene: TRBJ1-1
clone size: few
V gene: TRBV9
CDR3 DNA: TGTGCCAGCAGCGCCGGCACTGAAGCTTTCTTT
CDR3 protein: CASSAGTEAFF

D gene: .
J gene: TRBJ2-3
clone size: .
V gene: TRBV2
CDR3 DNA: TGTGCCAGCAAGCAGACAGGAGATACGCAGTATTTT
CDR3 protein: CASKQTGDTQYF

D gene: .
J gene: TRBJ2-2
clone size: .
V gene: TRBV21-1
CDR3 DNA: TGTGCCAGCAGCAAGGGACAGGGGGGCACCGGGGAGCTGTTTTTT
CDR3 protein: CASSKGQGGTGELFF

D gene: TRBD2
J gene: TRBJ2-5
clone size: .
V gene: TRBV5-1
CDR3 DNA: TGCGCCAGCAGCCAGGGGACTAGCCCGATGCAGACCCAGTACTTC
CDR3 protein: CASSQGTSPMQTQYF

D gene: .
J gene: TRBJ1-1
clone size: .
V gene: TRBV10-3
CDR3 DNA: TGTGCCACCTCGGGTTTAGACGACACTGAAGCTTTCTTT
CDR3 protein: CATSGLDDTEAFF

D gene: .
J gene: TRBJ2-7
clone size: .
V gene: TRBV6-1
CDR3 DNA: TGTGCCAGCCGGGGTTTTATCGACGAGCAGTACTTC
CDR3 protein: CASRGFIDEQYF

D gene: TRBD1
J gene: TRBJ1-6
clone size: .
V gene: TRBV19
CDR3 DNA: TGTGCCAGTAGCCCGGACAGGTCGGATAATTCACCCCTCCACTTT
CDR3 protein: CASSPDRSDNSPLHF

D gene: TRBD1
J gene: TRBJ2-4
clone size: .
V gene: TRBV4-1
CDR3 DNA: TGCGCCAGCAGCCAAGGGGGACAGACAGCCAAAAACATTCAGTACTTC
CDR3 protein: CASSQGGQTAKNIQYF

D gene: .
J gene: TRBJ1-1
clone size: few
V gene: TRBV7-9
CDR3 DNA: TGTGCCAGCAGCTTACTGACTGAAGCTTTCTTT
CDR3 protein: CASSLLTEAFF

D gene: TRBD2
J gene: TRBJ2-7
clone size: .
V gene: TRBV5-1
CDR3 DNA: TGCGCCAGCAGCTTGGGACTAGCAGGGCACGGGGAGCAGTACTTC
CDR3 protein: CASSLGLAGHGEQYF

D gene: .
J gene: TRBJ1-5
clone size: .
V gene: TRBV30
CDR3 DNA: TGTGCCTGGAGTCGGGAGGGTGATCAGCCCCAGCATTTT
CDR3 protein: CAWSREGDQPQHF

D gene: TRBD2
J gene: TRBJ2-5
clone size: .
V gene: TRBV7-3
CDR3 DNA: TGTGCCAGCAGCGCCTCCGGGACTAGCGGGGGAAAAGAGACCCAGTACTTC
CDR3 protein: CASSASGTSGGKETQYF

D gene: .
J gene: TRBJ2-1
clone size: .
V gene: TRBV4-1
CDR3 DNA: TGCGCCAGCAGTCCGGACACCGTCAATGAGCAGTTCTTC
CDR3 protein: CASSPDTVNEQFF

D gene: .
J gene: TRBJ1-5
clone size: .
V gene: TRBV2
CDR3 DNA: TGTGCCAGCAGTGAGGGTAAGGACAGTAACAATCAGCCCCAGCATTTT
CDR3 protein: CASSEGKDSNNQPQHF

D gene: TRBD1
J gene: TRBJ1-6
clone size: .
V gene: TRBV7-9
CDR3 DNA: TGTGCCAGCAGCAACGTCCGGGACAGGGTCGGGGCTCCCCTCCACTTT
CDR3 protein: CASSNVRDRVGAPLHF

D gene: .
J gene: TRBJ2-5
clone size: .
V gene: TRBV23-1
CDR3 DNA: TGCGCCAGCAGTCAACCCCCCCGTGAAGAGCAAGAGACCCAGTACTTC
CDR3 protein: CASSQPPREEQETQYF

D gene: .
J gene: TRBJ1-1
clone size: .
V gene: TRBV19
CDR3 DNA: TGTGCCAGTAGTATTTACGGTGGAAGGGGGAACACTGAAGCTTTCTTT
CDR3 protein: CASSIYGGRGNTEAFF

D gene: .
J gene: TRBJ2-3
clone size: .
V gene: TRBV15
CDR3 DNA: TGTGCCACCAGCAGAGCGGGGAGGGACATAAGCACAGATACGCAGTATTTT
CDR3 protein: CATSRAGRDISTDTQYF

D gene: TRBD1
J gene: TRBJ2-1
clone size: .
V gene: TRBV13
CDR3 DNA: TGTGCCAGCAGCAACCGGGACAGGGGTGCCTACAATGAGCAGTTCTTC
CDR3 protein: CASSNRDRGAYNEQFF

D gene: .
J gene: TRBJ2-7
clone size: .
V gene: TRBV7-6
CDR3 DNA: TGTGCCAGCAGCTTAGGACAGGAATATTACGAGCAGTACTTC
CDR3 protein: CASSLGQEYYEQYF